This entry lists 21 T cell receptor beta chains sequenced from one sample in a study of neurological immune-mediated disorders. TCRdb reanalysed the 5' RACE reads using MiXCR and keeps one entry per CDR3 protein. The data hold tens of thousands of distinct CDR3 sequences, with roughly 2.6% observed a single time. The sample comprised PBMCs. The origin of the receptors is a woman younger than 45 with multiple sclerosis.

This clonotype has a count of ten or more. The chain recombines TRBV6-1 with TRBJ2-1; the match to TRBD2 covers 11 bases. V trimming: 2 bases; J trimming: 9 bases; junction bases outside the gene matches: 6. The CDR3 length is 15 residues. Germline V gene sequence: CDR1 MNHNS, CDR2 SASEGT. CDR3 sequence reads: CASSEIAGGPFEQFF. Here the CDR3 DNA reads TGTGCCAGCAGTGAAATAGCGGGAGGGCCTTTTGAGCAGTTCTTC.

This clonotype was found many times. This chain links TRBV20-1 with TRBJ2-1; tentatively, D is TRBD1 or TRBD2 (6 bases each). Germline-derived CDR1 and CDR2 are DFQATT and SNEGSKA (reference sequence). Trimming pared 5 bases from V and 6 bases from J, leaving 17 bases between. The CDR3 is 14 residues long. In DNA form, the CDR3 reads TGCAGTGCTGAGGACAGTAAGGGGGGCAATGAGCAGTTCTTC. Translation gives CSAEDSKGGNEQFF.

This clonotype has at least ten counts. This chain uses TRBV27 with TRBJ2-5; 8 positions agree with TRBD1. Trimming took 8 bases from V and 4 from J; bases not matched to a gene: 9. Germline CDR1 is MNHEY and CDR2 is SMNVEV (reference sequence). This CDR3 region has 14 residues. CDR3 protein: CASGGQGYLETQYF. The CDR3 bases are TGTGCCAGCGGAGGACAGGGCTACCTAGAGACCCAGTACTTC.

This clonotype has ten or more counts. The chain joins TRBV5-1 to TRBJ2-1; 11 nucleotides align to TRBD2. The CDR3 has 15 residues. The ends lost 6 bases at V and 2 bases at J; junction bases unmatched: 4. Germline CDR1 reads SGHRS; CDR2 reads YFSETQ. The CDR3 loop reads CASNPGLAAYNEQFF. The DNA for the CDR3 is TGCGCCAGCAACCCGGGACTAGCGGCCTACAATGAGCAGTTCTTC.

This clonotype was picked up one time. This sequence may be a read error, since a much larger clone differs from it by one base. This rearrangement joins TRBV20-1 to TRBJ1-2; 7 positions match TRBD1. CDR3 length: 13 amino acids. Per germline, CDR1 DFQATT and CDR2 SNEGSKA (reference sequence). CDR3 residues: CSAKRTGNYGFTF. Written as DNA, the CDR3 is TGCAGTGCTAAAAGGACAGGAAACTATGGCTTCACCTTC.

This clonotype appeared many times. J is TRBJ2-5 and V is TRBV6-5; perhaps D is TRBD1 or TRBD2 (5 bases each). The germline V gene encodes CDR1 MNHEY and CDR2 SVGAGI. The V end was cut by 3 bases, the J end by 4 bases, with 9 bases between. The CDR3 extends over 13 amino acids. The CDR3 reads CASSYPGTETQYF. The CDR3, as DNA: TGTGCCAGCAGTTATCCCGGGACAGAGACCCAGTACTTC.

This clonotype was detected ten times or more. The V call is TRBV29-1, the J call TRBJ2-7; 9 bases align to TRBD1. Trimming took 8 bases from V and 3 from J; bases not matched to a gene: 8. The CDR3 is 13 amino acids. Germline CDR1 SQVTM, CDR2 ANQGSEA. The CDR3: CSTLQGQGYEQYF. In DNA, the CDR3 is TGCAGCACCCTACAGGGACAGGGCTACGAGCAGTACTTC.

This sequence joins TRBV7-2 and TRBJ2-1, with D possibly TRBD2 on 6 matching bases. The germline gives CDR1 SGHTA, CDR2 FQGNSA. Trimming shortened V by 3 bases and J by 0 bases, and 18 bases separated the two germline ends. The CDR3 is made up of 18 amino acids. The CDR3 loop reads CASSFPEGSGYSYNEQFF. The CDR3 bases are TGTGCCAGCAGCTTCCCCGAGGGTAGCGGCTACTCCTACAATGAGCAGTTCTTC. The whole variable domain, remainder taken from reference TRBV7-2 and TRBJ2-1, is GAGVSQSPSNKVTEKGKDVELRCDPISGHTALYWYRQSLGQGLEFLIYFQGNSAPDKSGLPSDRFSAERTGGSVSTLTIQRTQQEDSAVYLCASSFPEGSGYSYNEQFFGPGTRLTVL.

This clonotype was seen many times. The chain uses TRBV18 and TRBJ2-1; 14 bases align to TRBD2. Germline assignment: CDR1 KGHSH and CDR2 LQKENI. The J segment lost 4 bases and the V segment lost 1 base, leaving 3 bases of the junction unmatched. CDR3 size: 17 residues. The chain's CDR3 is CASSPQTSGRGYNEQFF. As DNA, the CDR3 is TGTGCCAGCTCACCACAGACTAGCGGGAGGGGGTACAATGAGCAGTTCTTC.

The V gene is TRBV7-2, the J gene TRBJ2-4, with a weak D call TRBD1 (6 bases). Germline V CDR1 and CDR2: SGHTA, FQGNSA. V lost 0 bases to trimming and J lost 6 bases, with 12 bases between them. The CDR3 extends over 15 amino acids. The CDR3 region is CASSLATNRANIQYF. CDR3 bases: TGTGCCAGCAGCTTAGCGACTAACAGGGCAAACATTCAGTACTTC.

This clonotype was observed at least ten times. The chain couples TRBV12-3 or TRBV12-4 to TRBJ1-4; a weak D match, TRBD1 (5 bases). V lost 1 base and J 8 bases, leaving 5 bases between the germline ends. The length of the CDR3 is 12 residues. CDR3 protein: CASSLGGEKLFF. For the CDR3, the DNA is TGTGCCAGCAGTTTAGGGGGGGAAAAACTGTTTTTT.

This clonotype appeared many times. The V and J genes are TRBV2 and TRBJ2-5, with D hard to call. Trimming left V 5 bases short and J 2 bases short, with 3 bases between. The CDR3 loop spans 11 amino acids. Germline CDR1 reads SNHLY; CDR2 reads FYNNEI. CDR3 region: CASSPQETQYF. CDR3 coding DNA: TGTGCCAGCAGTCCTCAAGAGACCCAGTACTTC.

Many counts were recorded for this clonotype. The chain employs TRBV15 and TRBJ1-2; D remains unclear. This CDR3 region has 14 residues. V lost 0 bases and J lost 8, with 13 bases in between. Germline CDR1 is LNHNV and CDR2 is YYDKDF (reference sequence). The CDR3 nucleotides read TGTGCCACCAGCAGAGATTTGGTCCGGCGGGGCTACACCTTC. This translates into CATSRDLVRRGYTF.

This clonotype came up many times. DNA of the CDR3: TGCGCCAGCAGCTCCAACGGAGGCAATCAGCCCCAGCATTTT. Its protein product is CASSSNGGNQPQHF. This sequence joins TRBV5-1 and TRBJ1-5; no clear D. Germline V CDR1 and CDR2: SGHRS, YFSETQ. This CDR3 has 14 amino acids. The V end lost 3 bases, the J end lost 2 bases, and 9 bases lay between the germline ends.

In this sample, this clonotype turned up many times. This chain joins TRBV7-2 and TRBJ2-7, with D hard to call. V lost 5 bases to trimming and J lost 4 bases, with 9 bases between them. Germline V lookup: CDR1 SGHTA, CDR2 FQGNSA. There are 12 residues in the CDR3. CDR3: CASSDGVYEQYF. CDR3 DNA sequence: TGTGCCAGCAGCGATGGCGTTTACGAGCAGTACTTC.

This clonotype was found many times. The rearrangement links TRBV12-3 or TRBV12-4 to TRBJ2-7; D is ambiguous. The V and J ends lost 8 bases and 0 bases respectively, with 11 bases between them. This CDR3 has 13 amino acids. CDR3 DNA: TGTGCCAGCGGTCTTGCGGACTCCTACGAGCAGTACTTC. Its translation: CASGLADSYEQYF.

The sample holds many counts of this clonotype. This rearrangement joins TRBV5-1 to TRBJ2-7, with TRBD2 identical over 12 bases. The V and J ends lost 4 bases and 2 bases, in that order; junction bases with no gene match: 7. CDR3 size: 16 residues. CDR1 is SGHRS and CDR2 is YFSETQ in the germline V gene. The CDR3 sequence is CASSGGLAGPPYEQYF. CDR3 DNA: TGCGCCAGCAGCGGAGGACTAGCGGGACCCCCCTACGAGCAGTACTTC. Full variable domain (outside the CDR3, taken from reference TRBV5-1 and TRBJ2-7): KAGVTQTPRYLIKTRGQQVTLSCSPISGHRSVSWYQQTPGQGLQFLFEYFSETQRNKGNFPGRFSGRQFSNSRSEMNVSTLELGDSALYLCASSGGLAGPPYEQYFGPGTRLTVT.

This clonotype has a count of ten or more. The gene calls are TRBV9 and TRBJ2-3; 12 bases are shared with TRBD2. The CDR3 length is 17 residues. Germline CDR1 SGDLS, CDR2 YYNGEE. Trimming at V came to 2 bases and at J to 2 bases, leaving 6 bases not matched to a gene. For the CDR3, the DNA is TGTGCCAGCAGCGTCGGACTAGCGGGGACTAACACAGATACGCAGTATTTT. The encoded protein is CASSVGLAGTNTDTQYF.

In this sample, this clonotype turned up many times. This sequence joins TRBV10-2 and TRBJ2-1; the D is unclear. The CDR3 is 12 amino acids. The V end was cut by 3 bases, the J end by 6 bases, with 6 bases between. Germline lookup yields CDR1 WSHSY and CDR2 SAAADI. CDR3 sequence reads: CASSEGFNEQFF. As DNA, the CDR3 is TGCGCCAGCAGTGAAGGATTCAATGAGCAGTTCTTC.

This clonotype was observed many times. The chain has TRBV7-2 and TRBJ2-7; TRBD1 aligns across 8 bases. V gave up 0 bases and J gave up 1 base; unmatched junction bases: 5. Per the germline V gene, CDR1 is SGHTA and CDR2 is FQGNSA. The CDR3 spans 16 residues. The CDR3 region is CASSLASGQGSYEQYF. In DNA, the CDR3 is TGTGCCAGCAGCTTAGCGTCAGGACAGGGTTCCTACGAGCAGTACTTC.

This clonotype was picked up many times. The CDR3 DNA reads TGTGCCAGCAGCCTCACTAGCGGCACCACAGATACGCAGTATTTT. Its translation: CASSLTSGTTDTQYF. The chain is built from TRBV7-2 and TRBJ2-3; the match to TRBD2 covers 8 bases. The V and J ends lost 5 bases and 2 bases, in that order; junction bases with no gene match: 6. The germline CDR1 and CDR2 sequences are SGHTA and FQGNSA. The CDR3 is 15 residues long. Filled out from reference TRBV7-2 and TRBJ2-3, the complete variable domain reads GAGVSQSPSNKVTEKGKDVELRCDPISGHTALYWYRQSLGQGLEFLIYFQGNSAPDKSGLPSDRFSAERTGGSVSTLTIQRTQQEDSAVYLCASSLTSGTTDTQYFGPGTRLTVL.